The 15 T cell receptor beta chains given below trace back to one sample, sequenced in a study of neoadjuvant anti-PD-1 for oral cavity cancer (dated by TCRdb to about 2021). The protocol used for the library was the immunoSEQ multiplex PCR assay. The clones in this table, taken by TCRdb from immuneACCESS, are in-frame only. Not every clone is retained; where verified, under half of the shortfall comes from an unresolved V gene, and the cause of the rest is unknown. Recorded for this sample are about 14,000 clones; about 64% of them occurred a single time. The top ten constitute 3.1% of the sample. The label giving this sample's time point can be read as: before neoadjuvant nivolumab. The source material was PBMCs, sampled before nivolumab (anti-PD-1) treatment. The receptors were sampled from a person aged 35 to 85 with oral cavity squamous cell carcinoma.

The genes are TRBV27 and TRBJ1-5, with D unclear. The length of the CDR3 is 15 residues. The V gene lost 1 base and the J gene lost 0 bases, with 7 bases spanning the gap. Germline CDR1 MNHEY, CDR2 SMNVEV (reference sequence). The CDR3 DNA follows: TGTGCCAGCAGTTTATATGGGGTTAGCAATCAGCCCCAGCATTTT. It specifies CASSLYGVSNQPQHF.

Here the CDR3 DNA reads TGTGCCAGCAGTCCCTGGCGGGGGGACAATGAGCAGTTCTTC. Translated: CASSPWRGDNEQFF. The chain couples TRBV6-5 to TRBJ2-1; 8 bases are shared with TRBD2. Trimming at V came to 5 bases and at J to 5 bases, leaving 5 bases not matched to a gene. This CDR3 is built from 14 residues. CDR1 MNHEY and CDR2 SVGAGI come from the germline V gene.

The rearrangement links TRBV5-1 to TRBJ2-5, with 7 positions matching TRBD2. Germline values: CDR1 SGHRS, CDR2 YFSETQ. The CDR3 is 15 amino acids. The J segment lost 5 bases and the V segment lost 6 bases, leaving 13 bases of the junction unmatched. The CDR3 spells CASTILGGGEETQYF. The CDR3 coding sequence is TGCGCCAGCACGATCCTGGGCGGGGGAGAGGAGACCCAGTACTTC.

This clone appeared a few times. The chain couples TRBV30 to TRBJ1-2; weak D call: TRBD1 (6 bases). CDR3 length: 15 amino acids. V shed 1 base and J shed 8 bases, with 20 bases lying between them. The germline CDR1 and CDR2 sequences are GTSNPN and SVGIG (reference sequence). CDR3 region: CAWSGPGRGMLGYTF. The CDR3 bases are TGTGCCTGGAGTGGACCGGGGAGGGGGATGTTGGGCTACACCTTC.

This CDR3 is CASSERLAVDTDTQYF. The CDR3 coding sequence is TGTGCCAGCAGCGAACGACTAGCGGTGGACACAGATACGCAGTATTTT. This chain joins TRBV9 and TRBJ2-3; 9 bases line up with TRBD2. J lost 2 bases, V lost 3 bases, and 7 bases had no gene match. The CDR3 length is 16 residues. Germline V CDR1 and CDR2: SGDLS, YYNGEE.

The rearrangement links TRBV4-1 to TRBJ2-3; D remains ambiguous. V was pared by 0 bases and J by 0 bases, with 10 bases between. The CDR3 loop spans 16 amino acids. Germline CDR1 is MGHRA and CDR2 is YSYEKL. The CDR3 is CASSQEEVRSTDTQYF. Written as DNA, the CDR3 is TGCGCCAGCAGCCAAGAGGAAGTCCGTAGCACAGATACGCAGTATTTT.

The chain employs TRBV9 and TRBJ1-3; D not resolved. The V and J ends lost 1 base and 0 bases respectively, with 8 bases between them. Per germline, CDR1 SGDLS and CDR2 YYNGEE. This CDR3 region has 15 residues. The CDR3 spells CASSVTTDSGNTIYF. The CDR3 DNA reads as TGTGCCAGCAGCGTAACCACAGACTCTGGAAACACCATATATTTT.

This chain connects TRBV11-2 to TRBJ2-1, with D tentatively TRBD1 (5 bases). With 1 base removed from V and 2 bases from J, the gap between germline ends came to 9 bases. CDR3 size: 15 residues. Germline V gene data show CDR1 as SGHAT and CDR2 as FQNNGV. CDR3 DNA: TGTGCCAGCAGCTTAGGTTCAGGGACCTACAATGAGCAGTTCTTC. This gives the protein CASSLGSGTYNEQFF.

This clone is labeled as medium-sized (0.01 to 0.1%). The chain couples TRBV18 to TRBJ1-2, with 7 bases aligning to TRBD1. J lost 3 bases, V lost 3 bases, and 1 base had no gene match. Looked up from germline, CDR1 is KGHSH and CDR2 is LQKENI. CDR3 length: 13 residues. This CDR3 reads CASSPDRDYGYTF. CDR3 nucleotide sequence: TGTGCCAGCTCACCCGACAGGGACTATGGCTACACCTTC.

The V call is TRBV5-4, the J call TRBJ2-5, with 7 bases aligning to TRBD1. Germline lookup yields CDR1 SGHNT and CDR2 YYREEE (reference sequence). The CDR3 consists of 14 residues. The trim removed 4 bases at V and 8 bases at J, leaving 11 bases unmatched. As DNA, the CDR3 is TGTGCCAGCAGCAACCGGGACAGCTCTGGTACCCAGTACTTC. Protein product: CASSNRDSSGTQYF.

The chain combines TRBV5-6 with TRBJ2-4; D possibly corresponds to TRBD2 (5 bases). The CDR3 covers 15 residues. Per germline, CDR1 SGHDT and CDR2 YYEEEE. Trimming left V 2 bases short and J 0 bases short, with 9 bases between. The CDR3 DNA is TGTGCCAGCAGCTTCCGGGGATTAGCCAAAAACATTCAGTACTTC. Translation: CASSFRGLAKNIQYF.

This chain connects TRBV19 to TRBJ2-7; 7 bases map to TRBD1. The length of the CDR3 is 13 residues. In germline, CDR1 is LNHDA, CDR2 SQIVND (reference sequence). V shed 6 bases, J shed 5 bases, and the junction held 7 bases outside the gene matches. The CDR3 DNA is TGTGCCAGTAGGTCGACAGGGATCCACGAGCAGTACTTC. Residues: CASRSTGIHEQYF.

The chain carries TRBV7-3 and TRBJ2-1; 10 positions agree with TRBD2. V lost 6 bases and J lost 6; bases outside the gene matches: 5. Germline loops: CDR1 SGHTA, CDR2 FQGTGA. CDR3 length equals 14 residues. DNA for the CDR3: TGTGCCAGCAGTCGCAGCGGGAGGGGCAATGAGCAGTTCTTC. It codes for CASSRSGRGNEQFF.

This chain joins TRBV5-1 and TRBJ2-7; perhaps TRBD1 as D (6 bases). Germline-derived CDR1 and CDR2 are SGHRS and YFSETQ. The V end lost 4 bases, the J end lost 2 bases, and 16 bases lay between the germline ends. This CDR3 comprises 15 residues. CDR3 residues: CASSVAPGTPYEQYF. CDR3 coding DNA: TGCGCCAGCAGCGTAGCCCCGGGGACACCCTACGAGCAGTACTTC.

V gene TRBV5-1 combines with J gene TRBJ1-6; maybe TRBD1 (6 bases). The V gene lost 3 bases and the J gene lost 6 bases, with 13 bases spanning the gap. The CDR3 has 15 amino acids. The V gene's germline CDR1 is SGHRS and CDR2 YFSETQ. Written as DNA, the CDR3 is TGCGCCAGCAGCTGGCGGGGGGCAAGTAATTCACCCCTCCACTTT. Translation: CASSWRGASNSPLHF.